These 19 T cell receptor beta chains share one sample of origin, sequenced in a study of blood T cell repertoires in COVID-19 (dated by TCRdb to about 2020). The library was built by means of the immunoSEQ multiplex PCR assay. In TCRdb, the immuneACCESS table is reduced to in-frame sequences with V and J assigned. These tables do not hold every clone; where another copy was compared, an unresolved V gene accounts for under half, and the others remain unexplained. The sample profile shows 150,000 to 190,000 clones; about 85% of them were found once. Together, the top ten hold under 8.5% of the sample. Sequencing was done on a sample of peripheral blood. The source is a woman aged 60-75 years with COVID-19, enrolled during active disease.

The chain couples TRBV19 to TRBJ1-6, with 9 bases lining up with TRBD1. V was pared by 3 bases and J by 8 bases, with 5 bases of the junction left unmatched. CDR3 length equals 15 residues. Per germline, CDR1 LNHDA and CDR2 SQIVND (reference sequence). This CDR3 is CASSMAGQGYSPLHF. The DNA of the CDR3 is TGTGCCAGTAGTATGGCGGGACAGGGTTATTCACCCCTCCACTTT.

The rearrangement joins TRBV19 to TRBJ1-5, with TRBD1 as a possible D gene (5 bases). V was clipped by 7 bases and J by 3 bases, with 19 bases between them. The CDR3 runs 16 residues. CDR1 and CDR2 (germline): LNHDA, SQIVND (reference sequence). The CDR3 reads CASTPRTPGDNQPQHF. CDR3 nucleotides: TGTGCCAGTACCCCTCGGACACCGGGAGACAATCAGCCCCAGCATTTT.

V usage is TRBV6-5 and J usage is TRBJ1-5; possibly TRBD1 for D (6 bases). The V and J ends lost 6 bases and 2 bases respectively, with 14 bases between them. The CDR3 is made up of 15 amino acids. CDR1 is MNHEY, CDR2 SVGAGI, per germline. CDR3 sequence: CASRRGEGGNQPQHF. The CDR3 bases are TGTGCCAGCAGGAGGGGGGAGGGAGGCAATCAGCCCCAGCATTTT.

The V and J genes are TRBV10-2 and TRBJ1-5, with D hard to call. The CDR3 sequence is 15 residues long. The V gene lost 0 bases and the J gene lost 1 base, with 7 bases spanning the gap. The V gene's germline CDR1 is WSHSY and CDR2 SAAADI. The CDR3 here is CASSESDGSNQPQHF. CDR3 nucleotide sequence: TGCGCCAGCAGTGAGTCAGACGGGAGCAATCAGCCCCAGCATTTT.

The rearrangement links TRBV30 to TRBJ1-1; 7 bases are shared with TRBD1. Germline CDR1 and CDR2: GTSNPN and SVGIG (reference sequence). The CDR3 contains 15 residues. J was trimmed by 1 base and V by 4 bases; bases with no gene match: 9. The CDR3 DNA is TGTGCCTGGATGGAAGGGGACAGCGCGAACACTGAAGCTTTCTTT. It encodes CAWMEGDSANTEAFF.

The chain carries TRBV7-3 and TRBJ2-5; D gene uncertain. Deletions cut 6 bases from V and 5 bases from J, with 10 bases between. The CDR3 sequence is 12 residues long. CDR1 is SGHTA and CDR2 is FQGTGA in the germline V gene. CDR3 coding DNA: TGTGCCAGCAGTCCATCCGGGGAGACCCAGTACTTC. Its protein is CASSPSGETQYF.

V is TRBV9 and J is TRBJ1-3; D is unclear. The CDR3 is 16 amino acids. Trimming took 2 bases from V and 0 from J, leaving 12 bases between them. Germline assignment: CDR1 SGDLS and CDR2 YYNGEE. The CDR3 region has the DNA TGTGCCAGCAGCGTCCCTAAACCGGGCTCTGGAAACACCATATATTTT. Translation: CASSVPKPGSGNTIYF.

In its sample, this clone was seen a few times. The V call is TRBV7-2, the J call TRBJ1-4, with TRBD1 matching 9 bases. V lost 5 bases to trimming and J lost 8 bases; unmatched junction nucleotides: 6. From germline, CDR1 is SGHTA and CDR2 FQGNSA. The CDR3 has 14 amino acids. The CDR3 sequence is CASSPTGTGEKLFF. CDR3 DNA sequence: TGTGCCAGCAGCCCGACCGGGACAGGGGAAAAACTGTTTTTT.

The V and J genes are TRBV27 and TRBJ2-1; D ambiguous. Germline CDR1 is MNHEY and CDR2 is SMNVEV (reference sequence). V lost 4 bases to trimming and J lost 5 bases, with 12 bases between them. There are 14 residues in the CDR3. The CDR3 loop reads CASSWSGSNNEQFF. In DNA form, the CDR3 reads TGTGCCAGCAGTTGGTCCGGGTCCAACAATGAGCAGTTCTTC.

There are a few counts of this clone. CDR3 protein: CASSQVQYSNQPQHF. The CDR3 region has the DNA TGCGCCAGCAGCCAAGTTCAGTATAGCAATCAGCCCCAGCATTTT. This sequence joins TRBV4-1 and TRBJ1-5; D not resolved. The CDR3 is 15 amino acids. The V and J ends lost 1 base and 0 bases respectively, with 7 bases between them. Germline V gene sequence: CDR1 MGHRA, CDR2 YSYEKL.

The genes are TRBV5-1 and TRBJ2-3; D gene uncertain. The CDR3 sequence is 14 residues long. V lost 0 bases, J lost 0 bases, and 5 bases lay in between. CDR1 is SGHRS and CDR2 is YFSETQ in the germline V gene. CDR3 nucleotides: TGCGCCAGCAGCTTGGCCGGGAGCACAGATACGCAGTATTTT. Encoded protein: CASSLAGSTDTQYF.

About this clone: Because the CDR3's place on the DNA is in doubt, the DNA is left out and the CDR3 is given as listed by TCRdb. This rearrangement joins TRBV27 to TRBJ2-3; the table's TRBD2 call for D was not verified on the DNA. CDR1 is MNHEY and CDR2 is SMNVEV in the germline V gene (reference sequence). The CDR3 length equals 16 residues, ends included. The CDR3 spells CASSLSLRERTDTQYF.

The chain is built from TRBV11-3 and TRBJ2-1; weak D call: TRBD2 (5 bases). V lost 5 bases, J lost 4 bases, and 9 bases lay in between. In germline, CDR1 is SGHNT, CDR2 YENEEA. The CDR3 is made up of 13 amino acids. The CDR3 here is CASSLGLYNEQFF. The CDR3 DNA reads TGTGCCAGCAGCCTTGGACTGTACAATGAGCAGTTCTTC.

The chain has TRBV19 and TRBJ2-3; tentatively, D is TRBD1 (5 bases). V was trimmed by 6 bases and J by 1 base, leaving 11 bases between them. The V gene's germline CDR1 is LNHDA and CDR2 SQIVND (reference sequence). The CDR3 is made up of 14 amino acids. The CDR3 region has the DNA TGTGCCAGTAGCCTCGGACATCGCACAGATACGCAGTATTTT. Amino acid sequence: CASSLGHRTDTQYF.

This chain joins TRBV27 and TRBJ1-5; 7 positions agree with TRBD1. In germline, CDR1 is MNHEY, CDR2 SMNVEV (reference sequence). V was pared by 5 bases and J by 2 bases, with 3 bases of the junction left unmatched. The CDR3 is made up of 14 amino acids. CDR3 DNA sequence: TGTGCCAGCAGTGCCCAGGGGGGCAATCAGCCCCAGCATTTT. Translation: CASSAQGGNQPQHF.

This clone occurred a few times. The genes are TRBV18 and TRBJ1-2; no clear D. Deletions cut 2 bases from V and 8 bases from J, with 18 bases between. The germline V gene encodes CDR1 KGHSH and CDR2 LQKENI. This CDR3 has 15 residues. CDR3 loop: CASSPWAGKAGGYTF. DNA of the CDR3: TGTGCCAGCTCACCATGGGCGGGGAAGGCTGGGGGCTACACCTTC. The complete variable domain, with remaining parts taken from reference TRBV18 and TRBJ1-2, reads NAGVMQNPRHLVRRRGQEARLRCSPMKGHSHVYWYRQLPEEGLKFMVYLQKENIIDESGMPKERFSAEFPKEGPSILRIQQVVRGDSAAYFCASSPWAGKAGGYTFGSGTRLTVV.

There are a few counts of this clone. The chain couples TRBV19 to TRBJ1-2; a possible D gene is TRBD1 (6 bases). Deletions cut 5 bases from V and 4 bases from J, with 20 bases between. This CDR3 is built from 16 residues. Germline V gene sequence: CDR1 LNHDA, CDR2 SQIVND (reference sequence). The CDR3 DNA reads as TGTGCCAGTAGTGAAGCAGGGGCTACGGGGGGCTATGGCTACACCTTC. Encoded protein: CASSEAGATGGYGYTF.

This clone was found a few times. The DNA for the CDR3 is TGTGCCAGCAGCCCAGGACAGGGTGGACTCCAGACTTGCCCTGGGGCCAACGTCCTGACTTTC. Its protein product is CASSPGQGGLQTCPGANVLTF. The rearrangement links TRBV21-1 to TRBJ2-6; the DNA was not used to check the table's D call, TRBD1. TRBV21-1 is tagged as a pseudogene. This CDR3 has 21 amino acids.

The chain has TRBV28 and TRBJ1-4; 7 bases align to TRBD1. The CDR3 spans 14 residues. Germline CDR1 MDHEN, CDR2 SYDVKM. After removal of 4 bases from V and 4 bases from J, the junction contained 3 bases not matched to a gene. The CDR3 coding sequence is TGTGCCAGCAGTTATGCAGGGGGTAATGAAAAACTGTTTTTT. It is translated as CASSYAGGNEKLFF.